This T cell receptor (beta chain) was observed in a study of blood T cell repertoires in COVID-19. The V gene's germline CDR1 is MNHNS and CDR2 SASEGT. This CDR3 has 15 amino acids. The V end was cut by 4 bases, the J end by 8 bases, with 20 bases between. Assay: immunoSEQ multiplex PCR; the TCRdb copy retains only in-frame clones and omits some. The data hold more than 300,000 clones, with about 87% observed a single time. This clonotype originated in a woman aged 30 to 39 with COVID-19, enrolled during active disease. The sequenced sample was peripheral blood. The genes are TRBV6-1 and TRBJ1-2; TRBD1 is a possible D gene (6 bases). Written as DNA, the CDR3 is TGTGCCAGCAGTGTAGCGACAGGCCCCGAGGGAGGCTACACCTTC. Encoded protein: CASSVATGPEGGYTF.